These 10 T cell receptor beta chains originate from one sample sequenced in a study of blood T cell repertoires in COVID-19. Clones were read by immunoSEQ multiplex PCR, and TCRdb kept only the in-frame ones, dropping some. The data show some 20,000 clones, with around 91% seen just once and about 7.7% held by the top ten. What was sequenced was peripheral blood. Receptor source: a human donor in a cohort sampled during active COVID-19.

This chain links TRBV19 with TRBJ2-5, with D perhaps TRBD2 (5 bases). Germline CDR1 LNHDA, CDR2 SQIVND (reference sequence). V gave up 3 bases and J gave up 4 bases, with 12 bases separating them. The CDR3 runs to 14 residues. The CDR3 spells CASSISFSAETQYF. The CDR3 nucleotides are TGTGCCAGTAGTATTTCTTTTAGCGCAGAGACCCAGTACTTC.

The CDR3 DNA is TGCGCCAGCAGCTTGGACATTAACTATGGCTACACCTTC. Translating gives CASSLDINYGYTF. V is TRBV5-1 and J is TRBJ1-2; D is ambiguous. The CDR3 is 13 amino acids. Trimming left V 0 bases short and J 1 base short, with 4 bases between. Per the germline V gene, CDR1 is SGHRS and CDR2 is YFSETQ.

The V gene is TRBV3-1 (or the pseudogene TRBV3-2), the J gene TRBJ2-7; TRBD2 matches at 9 bases. The CDR3 extends over 14 amino acids. With V trimmed by 1 base and J by 3 bases, 1 base remained unmatched. In germline, CDR1 is LGHDT, CDR2 YNNKEL (reference sequence). In nucleotides, the CDR3 is TGTGCCAGCAGCCAAGCACTAGCGGGCTACGAGCAGTACTTC. Translation gives CASSQALAGYEQYF.

The chain links TRBV7-2 to TRBJ1-1; D remains unclear. CDR1 is SGHTA, CDR2 FQGNSA, per germline. The ends were cut back, 1 base at V and 8 bases at J, with 11 bases in the middle. The CDR3 runs to 13 residues. The CDR3 nucleotides are TGTGCCAGCAGCTTAGGGACGCGGAGGGAAGCTTTCTTT. This translates into CASSLGTRREAFF.

This clone was found once. V is TRBV11-3 and J is TRBJ2-1, with TRBD2 matching over 15 bases. J gave up 12 bases and V 4 bases, and 7 bases lay outside the gene matches. Germline V CDR1 and CDR2: SGHNT, YENEEA. CDR3 size: 15 residues. The CDR3 reads CASSSRTSGGAGQFF. CDR3 sequence (DNA): TGTGCCAGCAGCTCGAGGACTAGCGGGGGGGCTGGGCAGTTCTTC.

The rearrangement links TRBV4-2 to TRBJ2-5, with D hard to call. CDR3 length equals 14 residues. Looked up from germline, CDR1 is LGHNA and CDR2 is YNFKEQ. V gave up 1 base and J gave up 2 bases, with 8 bases separating them. In nucleotides, the CDR3 is TGTGCCAGCAGCCAAGTGGGCACTCAAGAGACCCAGTACTTC. Residues: CASSQVGTQETQYF.

The chain combines TRBV20-1 with TRBJ1-2; D is undetermined. Germline values: CDR1 DFQATT, CDR2 SNEGSKA (reference sequence). CDR3 length equals 11 residues. V gave up 3 bases and J gave up 3 bases, with 5 bases separating them. The CDR3 loop reads CSASADYGYTF. The CDR3, as DNA: TGCAGTGCTAGTGCTGACTATGGCTACACCTTC.

The chain has TRBV30 and TRBJ1-2, with D possibly being TRBD1 (5 bases). The V gene's germline CDR1 is GTSNPN and CDR2 SVGIG (reference sequence). This CDR3 comprises 14 residues. V was shortened by 0 bases and J by 8 bases, with 16 bases between the two germline ends. CDR3 region: CAWSVVPGGSGYTF. The DNA for the CDR3 is TGTGCCTGGAGTGTGGTCCCGGGGGGGTCGGGCTACACCTTC.

V is TRBV7-8 and J is TRBJ1-6; TRBD1 is a possible D gene (6 bases). The V end was cut by 6 bases, the J end by 4 bases, with 13 bases between. The CDR3 runs 15 residues. Looked up from germline, CDR1 is SGHVS and CDR2 is FQNEAQ. CDR3 DNA: TGTGCCAGCAGACCCGAGGGGGGGTATAATTCACCCCTCCACTTT. It encodes CASRPEGGYNSPLHF. The full variable domain, rest sourced from reference TRBV7-8 and TRBJ1-6, is GAGVSQSPRYKVAKRGQDVALRCDPISGHVSLFWYQQALGQGPEFLTYFQNEAQLDKSGLPSDRFFAERPEGSVSTLKIQRTQQEDSAVYLCASRPEGGYNSPLHFGNGTRLTVT.

J is TRBJ2-7 and V is TRBV5-1; 7 bases map to TRBD2. V gave up 3 bases and J gave up 2 bases; unmatched junction bases: 5. From germline, CDR1 is SGHRS and CDR2 YFSETQ. The CDR3 spans 14 residues. CDR3 coding DNA: TGCGCCAGCAGCTCGGGGACTATCCCCTACGAGCAGTACTTC. Translation gives CASSSGTIPYEQYF.